These 13 T cell receptor beta chains originate from one sample sequenced in a study of T cells after yellow fever vaccination. From the 5' RACE reads, TCRdb called clonotypes with MiXCR, one entry per CDR3 protein. The sample includes about 320,000 distinct CDR3 sequences, about 10% of them seen just once. Source: CD4+ T cells sorted from PBMCs, taken 45 days after the yellow fever booster vaccination. All receptors derive from a man younger than 35 who received the YFV17D yellow fever vaccine.

This rearrangement joins TRBV6-5 to TRBJ2-1, with 11 bases that match TRBD2. The CDR3 has 18 residues. The V gene's germline CDR1 is MNHEY and CDR2 SVGAGI. V lost 1 base and J lost 4; bases outside the gene matches: 9. In DNA, the CDR3 is TGTGCCAGCAGTTACTTCCCACCGGGACTAGCGGAGTACAATGAGCAGTTCTTC. Its translation is CASSYFPPGLAEYNEQFF.

This clonotype was recorded many times. The genes are TRBV7-9 and TRBJ1-2, with D perhaps TRBD1 (5 bases). The CDR3 has 13 amino acids. Germline assignment: CDR1 SEHNR and CDR2 FQNEAQ (reference sequence). The germline V and J ends were trimmed by 5 bases and 9 bases, with 16 bases remaining between them. DNA of the CDR3: TGTGCCAGCAGCATTCAGGGAGGGTTTAGCTACACCTTC. Translated, it gives CASSIQGGFSYTF.

This chain connects TRBV7-8 to TRBJ1-1; possible D gene TRBD1, 5 bases. The CDR3 is 15 residues long. V lost 2 bases, J lost 5 bases, and 15 bases lay in between. Per the germline V gene, CDR1 is SGHVS and CDR2 is FQNEAQ. DNA for the CDR3: TGTGCCAGCAGCTTACCGCCAGGGAGGGGTACTGAAGCTTTCTTT. This encodes CASSLPPGRGTEAFF.

In its sample, this clonotype was seen a few times. This chain links TRBV15 with TRBJ1-5; D ambiguous. V was clipped by 5 bases and J by 4 bases, with 12 bases between them. The germline CDR1 and CDR2 sequences are LNHNV and YYDKDF (reference sequence). The CDR3 contains 14 residues. CDR3 nucleotides: TGTGCCACCAGCCCCTCGGCCGAGAATCAGCCCCAGCATTTT. Its protein product is CATSPSAENQPQHF.

In its sample, this clonotype was seen a few times. The chain joins TRBV9 to TRBJ1-2; the D gene is possibly TRBD1 (5 bases). The CDR3 covers 15 residues. CDR1 and CDR2 from the germline V gene are SGDLS and YYNGEE. V was pared by 3 bases and J by 4 bases, with 16 bases between. DNA of the CDR3: TGTGCCAGCAGCGGACCAGTGAGGGGCGCCTATGGCTACACCTTC. This encodes CASSGPVRGAYGYTF. Filled out from reference TRBV9 and TRBJ1-2, the complete variable domain reads DSGVTQTPKHLITATGQRVTLRCSPRSGDLSVYWYQQSLDQGLQFLIQYYNGEERAKGNILERFSAQQFPDLHSELNLSSLELGDSALYFCASSGPVRGAYGYTFGSGTRLTVV.

This clonotype was detected many times. The V gene is TRBV6-5, the J gene TRBJ2-4; 12 nucleotides align to TRBD2. CDR1 and CDR2 from the germline V gene are MNHEY and SVGAGI. The CDR3 totals 15 residues. V was pared by 6 bases and J by 6 bases, with 6 bases of the junction left unmatched. The CDR3 nucleotides are TGTGCCAGCAGCTCTAGCGGGGGGGCCGGAAACATTCAGTACTTC. It encodes CASSSSGGAGNIQYF.

The chain uses TRBV7-2 and TRBJ2-7, with 7 nucleotides matching TRBD2. V dropped 5 bases and J dropped 1; count of bases not matched to a gene: 5. The CDR3 length is 14 residues. Germline lookup yields CDR1 SGHTA and CDR2 FQGNSA. The CDR3 DNA reads as TGTGCCAGCAGCCTTGGACTAGAGTCCTACGAGCAGTACTTC. This codes for CASSLGLESYEQYF.

This clonotype appeared a few times. The V and J genes are TRBV7-9 and TRBJ1-2, with TRBD1 identical over 8 bases. With 5 bases clipped from V and 4 bases from J, the junction kept 6 bases outside the gene matches. The CDR3 has 14 amino acids. CDR1 and CDR2 (germline): SEHNR, FQNEAQ (reference sequence). The CDR3 sequence is CASSRQGRGYGYTF. CDR3 nucleotides: TGTGCCAGCAGCCGACAGGGGAGGGGCTATGGCTACACCTTC. Using reference TRBV7-9 and TRBJ1-2 for the parts outside the CDR3, the full variable domain is DTGVSQNPRHKITKRGQNVTFRCDPISEHNRLYWYRQTLGQGPEFLTYFQNEAQLEKSRLLSDRFSAERPKGSFSTLEIQRTEQGDSAMYLCASSRQGRGYGYTFGSGTRLTVV.

The chain uses TRBV7-2 and TRBJ1-2; unclear D gene. Germline V gene lookup returns CDR1 SGHTA and CDR2 FQGNSA. The V end lost 0 bases, the J end lost 4 bases, and 9 bases lay between the germline ends. The CDR3 covers 14 residues. CDR3 protein: CASSLAADLYGYTF. The CDR3, as DNA: TGTGCCAGCAGCTTAGCGGCGGACCTCTATGGCTACACCTTC.

The chain links TRBV5-1 to TRBJ1-1, with D unclear. V was pared by 4 bases and J by 3 bases, with 10 bases between. Germline V gene sequence: CDR1 SGHRS, CDR2 YFSETQ. CDR3 length: 13 residues. CDR3 DNA sequence: TGCGCCAGCAGCGGTAACGGTTACACTGAAGCTTTCTTT. Translated: CASSGNGYTEAFF.

This clonotype was picked up many times. The genes are TRBV7-8 and TRBJ2-7; a weak D match, TRBD2 (6 bases). Germline lookup yields CDR1 SGHVS and CDR2 FQNEAQ. This CDR3 region has 16 residues. The V end lost 7 bases, the J end lost 2 bases, and 21 bases lay between the germline ends. CDR3 residues: CASTVSPGLSTYEQYF. In nucleotides, the CDR3 is TGTGCCAGCACCGTTTCCCCGGGACTTAGTACCTACGAGCAGTACTTC.

This clonotype has only a few counts. The V call is TRBV6-5, the J call TRBJ2-7; D uncertain. Germline V CDR1 and CDR2: MNHEY, SVGAGI. CDR3 length equals 13 residues. The V end was cut by 2 bases, the J end by 5 bases, with 10 bases between. The CDR3 coding sequence is TGTGCCAGCAGTTACCGTCAGGCCCACGAGCAGTACTTC. Translating it yields CASSYRQAHEQYF.

The chain joins TRBV6-5 to TRBJ2-2, with a possible D match to TRBD1 (5 bases). V gave up 6 bases and J gave up 1 base, with 9 bases separating them. CDR1 is MNHEY, CDR2 SVGAGI, per germline. This CDR3 has 14 residues. The CDR3 DNA sequence: TGTGCCAGCAGGGACACGGGGAACACCGGGGAGCTGTTTTTT. This encodes CASRDTGNTGELFF.